These 14 T cell receptor beta chains came from one sample sequenced in a study of radiotherapy plus CTLA-4 blockade in lung cancer. Produced via immunoSEQ multiplex PCR; TCRdb's table is partial and in-frame only. Here the sample spans about 110,000 clones, 81% being singletons. The sample was peripheral blood, taken from a patient treated with radiotherapy plus ipilimumab. The origin of the receptors is a human donor with non-small cell lung cancer that progressed on radiotherapy plus ipilimumab. Some clones in this sample may be carry-over from other donors' samples.

This clone showed up just once. The V gene is TRBV4-2, the J gene TRBJ2-5; no definite D call. CDR1 is LGHNA, CDR2 YNFKEQ, per germline. V was cut by 6 bases and J by 2 bases, with 4 bases left in between. The CDR3 spans 11 residues. The CDR3 nucleotides are TGTGCCAGCAGAACGCAAGAGACCCAGTACTTC. Its translation: CASRTQETQYF.

This chain links TRBV11-1 with TRBJ2-2, with 7 bases that match TRBD1. The J segment lost 2 bases and the V segment lost 6 bases, leaving 9 bases of the junction unmatched. The CDR3 loop spans 16 amino acids. CDR1 is SGHAT, CDR2 FQDESV, per germline (reference sequence). The CDR3 is CASRKGRQGNTGELFF. In DNA, the CDR3 is TGTGCCAGCAGAAAAGGTAGACAGGGAAACACCGGGGAGCTGTTTTTT.

This clone was detected only a few times. CDR3 region: CASSRDTSSGNTIYF. DNA for the CDR3: TGTGCCAGCAGTCGGGACACCTCATCTGGAAACACCATATATTTT. The chain couples TRBV5-4 to TRBJ1-3; tentatively, D is TRBD1 (6 bases). The V gene's germline CDR1 is SGHNT and CDR2 YYREEE (reference sequence). V was trimmed by 5 bases and J by 1 base, leaving 13 bases between them. The CDR3 has 15 amino acids. Full variable domain (outside the CDR3, taken from reference TRBV5-4 and TRBJ1-3): ETGVTQSPTHLIKTRGQQVTLRCSSQSGHNTVSWYQQALGQGPQFIFQYYREEENGRGNFPPRFSGLQFPNYSSELNVNALELDDSALYLCASSRDTSSGNTIYFGEGSWLTVV.

This clone was detected a few times. The chain has TRBV6-5 and TRBJ2-7, with TRBD1 matching 8 bases. The V gene end was trimmed by 5 bases and the J gene end by 5 bases; junction bases not matched to a gene: 5. Per germline, CDR1 MNHEY and CDR2 SVGAGI. This CDR3 contains 13 residues. DNA of the CDR3: TGTGCCAGCAGTAGACAGGGGTTCCACGAGCAGTACTTC. Translating gives CASSRQGFHEQYF.

V and J are TRBV15 and TRBJ2-1; D is ambiguous. The CDR3 loop spans 15 amino acids. From germline, CDR1 is LNHNV and CDR2 YYDKDF (reference sequence). V dropped 3 bases and J dropped 8 bases, with 17 bases sitting between them. The CDR3 protein is CATSRQEWARDEQFF. DNA of the CDR3: TGTGCCACCAGCAGGCAGGAGTGGGCTCGGGATGAGCAGTTCTTC.

This clone was detected a few times. The chain couples TRBV28 to TRBJ2-2, with D possibly being TRBD1 (6 bases). Trimming took 6 bases from V and 2 from J, leaving 10 bases between them. The CDR3 extends over 14 amino acids. Per germline, CDR1 MDHEN and CDR2 SYDVKM. The DNA for the CDR3 is TGTGCCAGCAGATTGGACAGAAACACCGGGGAGCTGTTTTTT. This codes for CASRLDRNTGELFF.

This clone was observed a single time. V is TRBV11-2 and J is TRBJ1-6; D is unresolved. Germline V gene lookup returns CDR1 SGHAT and CDR2 FQNNGV. The V and J ends lost 1 base and 12 bases respectively, with 13 bases between them. The CDR3 contains 14 residues. The CDR3 bases are TGTGCCAGCAGCTTAGGTTTGGGCAATGTACCCCTCCACTTT. Residues: CASSLGLGNVPLHF.

This clone was found once. The chain recombines TRBV5-4 with TRBJ2-2; D may be TRBD1 (6 bases). The germline gives CDR1 SGHNT, CDR2 YYREEE (reference sequence). The CDR3 sequence is 17 residues long. The V gene lost 0 bases and the J gene lost 0 bases, with 12 bases spanning the gap. CDR3: CASSLGQGWTNTGELFF. The CDR3 DNA reads as TGTGCCAGCAGCTTGGGGCAGGGGTGGACGAACACCGGGGAGCTGTTTTTT. Combining the CDR3 with reference TRBV5-4 and TRBJ2-2 gives the whole variable domain ETGVTQSPTHLIKTRGQQVTLRCSSQSGHNTVSWYQQALGQGPQFIFQYYREEENGRGNFPPRFSGLQFPNYSSELNVNALELDDSALYLCASSLGQGWTNTGELFFGEGSRLTVL.

The chain links TRBV5-1 to TRBJ2-3; 8 nucleotides align to TRBD2. The germline V gene has CDR1 SGHRS and CDR2 YFSETQ. The J segment lost 2 bases and the V segment lost 4 bases, leaving 6 bases of the junction unmatched. There are 15 residues in the CDR3. Written as DNA, the CDR3 is TGCGCCAGCAGCGGGCGGGGGGCCAACACAGATACGCAGTATTTT. It translates to CASSGRGANTDTQYF.

This clone occurred a few times. V and J are TRBV4-3 and TRBJ2-1, with D possibly matching TRBD1 (5 bases). This CDR3 has 15 residues. Deletions cut 0 bases from V and 7 bases from J, with 13 bases between. Germline V lookup: CDR1 LGHNA, CDR2 YSLEER. The CDR3 protein is CASSQESQGRNEQFF. DNA of the CDR3: TGCGCCAGCAGCCAAGAATCCCAGGGTCGGAATGAGCAGTTCTTC.

The V and J genes are TRBV7-2 and TRBJ2-3; D is perhaps TRBD1 (6 bases). Trimming took off 1 base at V and 0 bases at J, with 11 bases between the two ends. The germline CDR1 and CDR2 sequences are SGHTA and FQGNSA. This CDR3 has 16 amino acids. CDR3 sequence (DNA): TGTGCCAGCAGCTTAGGACCGGGACAAAGCACAGATACGCAGTATTTT. Its translation: CASSLGPGQSTDTQYF. The variable domain in full, with the rest retrieved from reference TRBV7-2 and TRBJ2-3, is GAGVSQSPSNKVTEKGKDVELRCDPISGHTALYWYRQSLGQGLEFLIYFQGNSAPDKSGLPSDRFSAERTGGSVSTLTIQRTQQEDSAVYLCASSLGPGQSTDTQYFGPGTRLTVL.

The table lists this clone with many counts. V is TRBV5-1 and J is TRBJ1-1, with D possibly TRBD1 on 5 matching bases. CDR3 length: 14 residues. Germline values: CDR1 SGHRS, CDR2 YFSETQ. Trimming removed 5 bases at V and 1 base at J, with 12 bases between. The CDR3 reads CASRSGTTNTEAFF. CDR3 nucleotides: TGCGCCAGCAGATCGGGGACTACGAACACTGAAGCTTTCTTT.

The gene calls are TRBV5-6 and TRBJ1-4; D is unclear. CDR3 length: 13 residues. V lost 0 bases and J 7 bases, leaving 7 bases between the germline ends. Germline V CDR1 and CDR2: SGHDT, YYEEEE. CDR3 nucleotide sequence: TGTGCCAGCAGCTTGGCAGGTGGTGAAAAACTGTTTTTT. Its protein is CASSLAGGEKLFF.

The V call is TRBV5-5, the J call TRBJ1-5; 7 bases align to TRBD1. Germline CDR1 reads SGHKS; CDR2 reads YYEKEE (reference sequence). The CDR3 consists of 15 residues. V shed 0 bases, J shed 7 bases, and the junction held 7 bases outside the gene matches. DNA of the CDR3: TGTGCCAGCAGCTTGGGACAGGGCCAAGGGCAGCCCCAGCATTTT. Residues: CASSLGQGQGQPQHF.